The 5 T cell receptor beta chains listed next were all sequenced from one sample in a study of shared clonotypes between healthy human individuals. Libraries were prepared by immunoSEQ multiplex PCR; TCRdb keeps only in-frame clonotypes and omits some of them. The sample contains about 1 million clones, around four fifths of which appear only once. Sequencing was done on a sample of memory CD4+ T cells sorted from blood. This sample's subset: CD45RA-negative fraction. These receptors were taken from a man aged 18-30 years in good health.

The gene calls are TRBV5-6 and TRBJ2-6; a weak D match, TRBD1 (7 bases). Germline loops: CDR1 SGHDT, CDR2 YYEEEE. The CDR3 has 18 amino acids. The ends were cut back, 2 bases at V and 3 bases at J, with 18 bases in the middle. The CDR3 DNA follows: TGTGCCAGCAGCTTCTGGGGCAGGGGGGACTTTGGGGCCAACGTCCTGACTTTC. Translating gives CASSFWGRGDFGANVLTF. The full variable domain, its missing parts supplied by reference TRBV5-6 and TRBJ2-6, is DAGVTQSPTHLIKTRGQQVTLRCSPKSGHDTVSWYQQALGQGPQFIFQYYEEEERQRGNFPDRFSGHQFPNYSSELNVNALLLGDSALYLCASSFWGRGDFGANVLTFGAGSRLTVL.

The V call is TRBV6-5, the J call TRBJ1-1; a weak D match, TRBD1 (6 bases). Germline CDR1 MNHEY, CDR2 SVGAGI. The germline V and J ends were trimmed by 5 bases and 4 bases, with 17 bases remaining between them. CDR3 length equals 15 residues. As DNA, the CDR3 is TGTGCCAGCAGTCCTTCCCAGGGGAGGGGCACTGAAGCTTTCTTT. Residues: CASSPSQGRGTEAFF.

The chain's CDR3 is CASSLLLAGANVLTF. CDR3 coding DNA: TGTGCCAGCAGTTTATTACTCGCCGGGGCCAACGTCCTGACTTTC. The chain joins TRBV28 to TRBJ2-6; no definite D call. With 1 base removed from V and 4 bases from J, the gap between germline ends came to 8 bases. The germline V gene encodes CDR1 MDHEN and CDR2 SYDVKM. The CDR3 is 15 amino acids.

The chain links TRBV30 to TRBJ1-6, with unresolved D. The germline V gene encodes CDR1 GTSNPN and CDR2 SVGIG (reference sequence). This CDR3 comprises 14 residues. Deletions cut 0 bases from V and 6 bases from J, with 9 bases between. CDR3: CAWSVGKINSPLHF. In DNA form, the CDR3 reads TGTGCCTGGAGTGTTGGCAAGATTAATTCACCCCTCCACTTT.

The gene calls are TRBV19 and TRBJ2-7, with 10 bases lining up with TRBD1. The germline CDR1 and CDR2 sequences are LNHDA and SQIVND (reference sequence). Losses at the gene ends were 3 bases for V and 5 bases for J; bases not matched to a gene: 7. This CDR3 spans 15 amino acids. Written as DNA, the CDR3 is TGTGCCAGTAGTATTTCACGACAGGGGGCCAACGAGCAGTACTTC. Translation: CASSISRQGANEQYF.